What follows is one TCR beta chain and its context. Its antigen remains undetermined. No much larger clone exists at a distance of one base, and base qualities are not known. The data are from a study of T cell changes during pregnancy in multiple sclerosis (dated by TCRdb to the late 2010s). As for the study more broadly: Changes in the T cell repertoire over the course of pregnancy were examined in this study in women with multiple sclerosis.

Receptor libraries were prepared by the immunoSEQ multiplex PCR assay. TCRdb carries this immuneACCESS record with in-frame sequences only. Its versions omit some clonotypes, under half of them owing to an unresolved V gene in the studies checked, with the rest unexplained. A total of fewer than 50,000 clones appear in this sample, 85% to 90% of them only once. About 0.6% of the sample rests with the top ten. The germline V gene (reference sequence) yields LNHNV for CDR1 and YYDKDF for CDR2. V is cut by 6 bases and J by 0 bases, and the space between the germline ends is 10 bases. Counted from cysteine to phenylalanine, this CDR3 has 14 amino acids. Kept here is only the CDR3 DNA, which spans 42 bases and is read in frame from base 1.

The sequenced sample was CD4+ T cells from peripheral blood mononuclear cells, obtained in the first trimester of pregnancy. Recombination joined TRBV15 with TRBJ2-3; the D gene is perhaps TRBD1, from 6 matching bases. This TCR derives from a female donor with multiple sclerosis, enrolled in a pregnancy study. In nucleotides, the sequence is TGTGCCACCAGGAAGAGGGGGAGCACAGATACGCAGTATTTT. Translated, this is CATRKRGSTDTQYF. Joined to the reference TRBV15 and TRBJ2-3 proteins, this CDR3 gives the full variable domain: DAMVIQNPRYQVTQFGKPVTLSCSQTLNHNVMYWYQQKSSQAPKLLFHYYDKDFNNEADTPDNFQSRRPNTSFCFLDIRSPGLGDTAMYLCATRKRGSTDTQYFGPGTRLTVL.